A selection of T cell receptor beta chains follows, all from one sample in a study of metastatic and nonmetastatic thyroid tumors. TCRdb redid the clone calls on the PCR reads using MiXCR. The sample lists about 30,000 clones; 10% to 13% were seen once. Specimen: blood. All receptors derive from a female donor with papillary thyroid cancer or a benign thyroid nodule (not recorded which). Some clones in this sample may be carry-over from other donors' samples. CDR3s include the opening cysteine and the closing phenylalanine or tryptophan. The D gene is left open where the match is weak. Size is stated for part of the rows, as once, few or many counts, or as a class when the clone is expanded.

CSAPVGVLPAQYF	TGCAGTGCGCCGGTTGGGGTTCTCCCCGCGCAGTACTTC	few	TRBJ2-7	TRBV20-1	.
CASSRALAAYEQYF	TGCGCCAGCAGCCGTGCACTAGCGGCCTACGAGCAGTACTTC	many	TRBJ2-7	TRBV4-3	TRBD2
CASSLGRLAHEQFF	TGCGCCAGCAGCTTGGGTCGACTAGCCCATGAGCAGTTCTTC	many	TRBJ2-1	TRBV5-1	TRBD2
CAWSGITYEQYF	TGTGCCTGGAGTGGGATAACCTACGAGCAGTACTTC	many	TRBJ2-7	TRBV30	.
CASSGGTGTDTQYF	TGCGCCAGCAGCGGGGGCACAGGGACAGATACGCAGTATTTT	many	TRBJ2-3	TRBV5-1	.
CAINARPQETQYF	TGTGCCATCAACGCGCGGCCCCAAGAGACCCAGTACTTC	many	TRBJ2-5	TRBV10-3	.
CSVVPAGFYEQYF	TGCAGCGTTGTCCCGGCAGGATTCTACGAGCAGTACTTC	few	TRBJ2-7	TRBV29-1	.
CASSLILQGGTDGYTF	TGTGCCAGCAGCTTGATTCTTCAGGGTGGGACGGATGGCTACACCTTC	many	TRBJ1-2	TRBV5-6	.
CASSESHPRFEQFF	TGTGCCAGCAGTGAATCCCACCCCAGGTTTGAGCAGTTCTTC	many	TRBJ2-1	TRBV25-1	.
CASSSALPRLSTDTQYF	TGCGCCAGCAGTTCTGCTCTTCCCCGCCTCAGCACAGATACGCAGTATTTT	.	TRBJ2-3	TRBV5-1	.
CASSSSTGNYGYTF	TGTGCCAGCAGTTCCTCGACAGGGAACTATGGCTACACCTTC	many	TRBJ1-2	TRBV12-3/TRBV12-4	TRBD1
CSAFLGLYSYNEQFF	TGCAGTGCTTTTCTAGGGCTTTACTCCTACAATGAGCAGTTCTTC	many	TRBJ2-1	TRBV20-1	.
CASSYGRGNTEAFF	TGTGCCAGCAGTTACGGCAGGGGGAACACTGAAGCTTTCTTT	many	TRBJ1-1	TRBV6-5	.
CASSYVYNEQFF	TGTGCCAGCAGTTACGTTTACAATGAGCAGTTCTTC	medium-sized	TRBJ2-1	TRBV6-5	.
CSARDMSRPLNTEAFF	TGCAGTGCTAGAGATATGAGCAGACCCCTGAACACTGAAGCTTTCTTT	many	TRBJ1-1	TRBV20-1	.
CASSPTGVANGYTF	TGTGCCAGCAGCCCTACAGGGGTAGCGAATGGCTACACCTTC	many	TRBJ1-2	TRBV4-2	TRBD1
CASSMVVTSGSKETQYF	TGTGCCAGTAGTATGGTTGTTACTAGCGGGAGTAAGGAGACCCAGTACTTC	.	TRBJ2-5	TRBV19	TRBD2
CASSSGMFGRGNEQFF	TGTGCCAGCAGTTCGGGCATGTTTGGGCGGGGCAATGAGCAGTTCTTC	many	TRBJ2-1	TRBV6-6	.
CASSLSGSGYEQYF	TGTGCCAGCAGCTTGAGCGGGAGTGGGTACGAGCAGTACTTC	many	TRBJ2-7	TRBV7-2	TRBD2
CASSEYAKTQYF	TGTGCCAGCAGTGAATACGCAAAGACCCAGTACTTC	many	TRBJ2-5	TRBV25-1	.
CASSLDVGVTSTDTQYF	TGTGCCAGCAGCTTAGACGTGGGGGTGACTAGCACAGATACGCAGTATTTT	few	TRBJ2-3	TRBV11-2	.
CASSSGLAGVGSETQYF	TGTGCCAGCAGCTCGGGACTAGCGGGAGTCGGCTCAGAGACCCAGTACTTC	.	TRBJ2-5	TRBV7-9	TRBD2
CASSYSKRQDTEAFF	TGTGCCAGCAGTTACTCGAAGAGACAGGACACTGAAGCTTTCTTT	many	TRBJ1-1	TRBV6-5	.
CSASPPRTSGTRHNEQFF	TGCAGTGCTAGCCCACCAAGGACTAGCGGCACAAGACACAATGAGCAGTTCTTC	many	TRBJ2-1	TRBV20-1	TRBD2
CASSVNFGLAGRADEQFF	TGTGCCAGCAGCGTAAATTTTGGACTAGCGGGAAGGGCGGATGAGCAGTTCTTC	many	TRBJ2-1	TRBV9	TRBD2
CASSPQGARLQPQHF	TGTGCCAGCAGTCCACAGGGGGCGCGGCTTCAGCCCCAGCATTTT	.	TRBJ1-5	TRBV28	TRBD1
CASSLSGQGHTEAFF	TGTGCCAGCAGCTTAAGCGGACAGGGTCACACTGAAGCTTTCTTT	many	TRBJ1-1	TRBV7-2	TRBD1
CASSPTSGRREQFF	TGTGCCAGCAGCCCGACTAGCGGGAGGCGGGAGCAGTTCTTC	.	TRBJ2-1	TRBV3-1	TRBD2
CASSSLTLGNTEAFF	TGTGCCAGCAGCTCCCTGACTTTGGGGAACACTGAAGCTTTCTTT	many	TRBJ1-1	TRBV7-2	.
CASSYTTLTGGTEAFF	TGTGCCAGCAGTTACACCACCTTGACAGGGGGCACTGAAGCTTTCTTT	.	TRBJ1-1	TRBV6-6	TRBD1
CASSDLASGLRGDTQYF	TGTGCCAGCAGTGATCTGGCTAGCGGGTTAAGGGGGGATACGCAGTATTTT	many	TRBJ2-3	TRBV25-1	TRBD2
CASSQDLRRARNTIYF	TGTGCCAGCAGCCAAGATCTTCGCAGGGCGAGAAACACCATATATTTT	many	TRBJ1-3	TRBV14	.
CSARPYVGDEQFF	TGCAGTGCTAGGCCCTACGTAGGAGATGAGCAGTTCTTC	many	TRBJ2-1	TRBV20-1	.
CASSYSAKSPRYEQYF	TGTGCCAGCAGTTACTCGGCGAAGTCCCCTAGGTACGAGCAGTACTTC	many	TRBJ2-7	TRBV6-5	.
CASSPFQNEQFF	TGTGCCAGCAGCCCTTTCCAGAATGAGCAGTTCTTC	many	TRBJ2-1	TRBV7-2	.
CASGNGTHEQYF	TGCGCCAGCGGCAATGGGACCCACGAGCAGTACTTC	.	TRBJ2-7	TRBV4-1	.
CASSLGGSGRTYNEQFF	TGTGCCAGCAGCTTAGGAGGGAGCGGGAGGACCTACAATGAGCAGTTCTTC	many	TRBJ2-1	TRBV13	TRBD2
CASSRGSPGGSGNTIYF	TGTGCCAGCAGCCGGGGATCTCCAGGGGGCTCTGGGAACACCATATATTTT	few	TRBJ1-3	TRBV4-2	TRBD1
CASSDREGYGYTF	TGTGCCAGCAGTGACAGGGAAGGCTATGGCTACACCTTC	medium-sized	TRBJ1-2	TRBV6-1	.
CASSPHEMILLDGDWSEQFF	TGTGCCAGCAGTCCCCACGAGATGATCTTACTAGATGGAGATTGGAGTGAGCAGTTCTTC	.	TRBJ2-1	TRBV6-5	.
CASIQDLISDTQYF	TGCGCCAGCATCCAAGATTTAATCTCTGATACGCAGTATTTT	.	TRBJ2-3	TRBV4-3	.
CASSFRQGNTGELFF	TGTGCCAGCAGCTTTCGACAGGGGAACACCGGGGAGCTGTTTTTT	many	TRBJ2-2	TRBV12-3/TRBV12-4	TRBD1
CASSQELLAAPYEQYF	TGTGCCAGCAGCCAAGAGCTCCTAGCGGCCCCCTACGAGCAGTACTTC	many	TRBJ2-7	TRBV3-1	TRBD2
CASSVGGGQNYEQYF	TGTGCCAGCAGCGTAGGGGGCGGACAGAACTACGAGCAGTACTTC	many	TRBJ2-7	TRBV9	.
CASIRPAGWTYF	TGTGCCAGCATCCGCCCCGCCGGGTGGACGTACTTC	few	TRBJ2-7	TRBV6-2/TRBV6-3	.
CASSSGPGGLSYEQYF	TGTGCCAGCAGCTCCGGACCCGGTGGTCTCTCCTACGAGCAGTACTTC	few	TRBJ2-7	TRBV6-1	.
CASSLVSGQGNQPQHF	TGTGCCAGCAGCTTAGTGTCGGGACAGGGCAATCAGCCCCAGCATTTT	many	TRBJ1-5	TRBV7-2	TRBD1
CASSLLGEGANVLTF	TGTGCCAGCAGCCTCCTTGGAGAAGGGGCCAACGTCCTGACTTTC	many	TRBJ2-6	TRBV5-6	.
CASSYGRYNEQFF	TGTGCCAGCAGTTATGGGAGATACAATGAGCAGTTCTTC	many	TRBJ2-1	TRBV6-6	.